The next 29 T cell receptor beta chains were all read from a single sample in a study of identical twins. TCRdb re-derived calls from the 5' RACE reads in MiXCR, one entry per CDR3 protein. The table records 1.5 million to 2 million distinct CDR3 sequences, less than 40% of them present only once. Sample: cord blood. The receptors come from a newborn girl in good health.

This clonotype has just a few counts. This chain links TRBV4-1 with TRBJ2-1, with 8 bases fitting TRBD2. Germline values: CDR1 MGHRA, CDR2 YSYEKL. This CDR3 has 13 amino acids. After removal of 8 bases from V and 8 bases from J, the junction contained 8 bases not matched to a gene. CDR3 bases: TGCGCCAGCCGTGGGACTAGGGAGGATGAGCAGTTCTTC. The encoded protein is CASRGTREDEQFF.

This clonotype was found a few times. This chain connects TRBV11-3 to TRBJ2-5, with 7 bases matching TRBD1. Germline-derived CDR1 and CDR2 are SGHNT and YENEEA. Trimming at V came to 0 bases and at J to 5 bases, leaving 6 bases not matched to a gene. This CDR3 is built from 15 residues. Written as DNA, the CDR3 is TGTGCCAGCAGCTTAGAAGGGGGCAGAGGGGAGACCCAGTACTTC. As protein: CASSLEGGRGETQYF.

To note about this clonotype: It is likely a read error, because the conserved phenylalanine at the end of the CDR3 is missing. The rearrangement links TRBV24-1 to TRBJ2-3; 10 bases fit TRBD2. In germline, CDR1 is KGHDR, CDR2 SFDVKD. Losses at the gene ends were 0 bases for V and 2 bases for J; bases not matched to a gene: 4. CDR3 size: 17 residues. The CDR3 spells CATSDLPLAGATDTQYC. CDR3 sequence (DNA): TGTGCCACCAGTGATTTGCCTCTAGCGGGAGCCACAGATACGCAGTATTGT.

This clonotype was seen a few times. CDR3 residues: CASSPSGGGQHQDTQYF. The CDR3, as DNA: TGTGCCAGCAGCCCCAGCGGGGGGGGTCAACATCAAGATACGCAGTATTTT. The V call is TRBV9, the J call TRBJ2-3; 10 nucleotides agree with TRBD2. With 4 bases clipped from V and 5 bases from J, the junction kept 13 bases outside the gene matches. Germline lookup yields CDR1 SGDLS and CDR2 YYNGEE. The CDR3 totals 17 residues.

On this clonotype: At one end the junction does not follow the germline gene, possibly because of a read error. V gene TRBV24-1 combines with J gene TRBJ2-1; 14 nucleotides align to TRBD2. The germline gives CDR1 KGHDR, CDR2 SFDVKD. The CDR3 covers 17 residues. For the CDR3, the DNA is TGTGCCACCAGTGAAAGACTAGCGGGAGGGTCCTACAATGGGCAGTTCTTC. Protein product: CATSERLAGGSYNGQFF.

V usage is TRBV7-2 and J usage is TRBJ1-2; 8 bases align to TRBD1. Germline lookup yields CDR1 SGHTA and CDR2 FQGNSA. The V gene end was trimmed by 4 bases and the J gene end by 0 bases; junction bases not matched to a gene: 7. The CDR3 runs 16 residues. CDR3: CASSSRGLRANYGYTF. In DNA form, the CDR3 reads TGTGCCAGCAGCTCCAGGGGGCTAAGAGCTAACTATGGCTACACCTTC.

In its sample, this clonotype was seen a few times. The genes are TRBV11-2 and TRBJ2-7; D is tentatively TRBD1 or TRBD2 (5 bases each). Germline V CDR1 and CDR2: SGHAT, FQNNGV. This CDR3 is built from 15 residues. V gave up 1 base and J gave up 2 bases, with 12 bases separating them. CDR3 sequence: CASSLVWDVAYEQYF. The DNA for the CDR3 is TGTGCCAGCAGCTTAGTCTGGGACGTTGCCTACGAGCAGTACTTC.

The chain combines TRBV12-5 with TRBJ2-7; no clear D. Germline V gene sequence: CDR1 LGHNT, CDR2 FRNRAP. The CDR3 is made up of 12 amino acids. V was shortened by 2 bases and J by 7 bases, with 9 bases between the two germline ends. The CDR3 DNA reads TGTGCTAGTGGTTTGAGGTCCGGTGAGCAGTACTTC. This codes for CASGLRSGEQYF.

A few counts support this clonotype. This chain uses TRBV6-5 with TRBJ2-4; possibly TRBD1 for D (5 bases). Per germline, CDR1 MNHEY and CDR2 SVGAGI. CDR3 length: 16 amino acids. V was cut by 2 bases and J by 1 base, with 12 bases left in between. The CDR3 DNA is TGTGCCAGCAGTTACCGCTCTGCAGGGGCCAAAAACATTCAGTACTTC. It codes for CASSYRSAGAKNIQYF.

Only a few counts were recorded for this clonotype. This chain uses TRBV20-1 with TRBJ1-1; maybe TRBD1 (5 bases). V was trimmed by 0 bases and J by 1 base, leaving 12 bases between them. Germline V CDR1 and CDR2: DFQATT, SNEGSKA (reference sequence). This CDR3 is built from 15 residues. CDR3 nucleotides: TGCAGTGCTAGAGATCCTCGGGGCTCGAACACTGAAGCTTTCTTT. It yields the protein CSARDPRGSNTEAFF.

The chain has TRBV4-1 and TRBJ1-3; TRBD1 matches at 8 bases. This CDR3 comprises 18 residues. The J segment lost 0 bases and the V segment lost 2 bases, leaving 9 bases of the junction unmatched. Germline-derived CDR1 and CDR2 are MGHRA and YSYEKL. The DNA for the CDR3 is TGCGCCAGCAGCCAACCCGGACAGGGAACTCTCTCTGGAAACACCATATATTTT. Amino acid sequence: CASSQPGQGTLSGNTIYF.

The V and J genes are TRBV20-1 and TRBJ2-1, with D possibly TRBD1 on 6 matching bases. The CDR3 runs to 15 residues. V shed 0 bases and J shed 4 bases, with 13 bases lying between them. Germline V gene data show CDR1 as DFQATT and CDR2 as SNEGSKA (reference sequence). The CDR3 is CSAREGHRRYNEQFF. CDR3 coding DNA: TGCAGTGCTAGAGAGGGACACAGACGGTACAATGAGCAGTTCTTC.

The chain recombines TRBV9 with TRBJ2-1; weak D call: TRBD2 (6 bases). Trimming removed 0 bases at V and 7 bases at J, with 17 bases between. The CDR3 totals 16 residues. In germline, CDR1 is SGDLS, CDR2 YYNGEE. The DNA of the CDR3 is TGTGCCAGCAGCGTAGTAGGAGGTGTAAGCGGGAATGAGCAGTTCTTC. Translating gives CASSVVGGVSGNEQFF. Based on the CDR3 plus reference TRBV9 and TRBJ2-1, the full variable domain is DSGVTQTPKHLITATGQRVTLRCSPRSGDLSVYWYQQSLDQGLQFLIQYYNGEERAKGNILERFSAQQFPDLHSELNLSSLELGDSALYFCASSVVGGVSGNEQFFGPGTRLTVL.

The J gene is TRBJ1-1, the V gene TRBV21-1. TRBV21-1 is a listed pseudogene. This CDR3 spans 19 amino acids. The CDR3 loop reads CASSKVWSGPSSWNTEAFF. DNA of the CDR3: TGTGCCAGCAGCAAAGTCTGGAGTGGCCCCAGTTCCTGGAACACTGAAGCTTTCTTT.

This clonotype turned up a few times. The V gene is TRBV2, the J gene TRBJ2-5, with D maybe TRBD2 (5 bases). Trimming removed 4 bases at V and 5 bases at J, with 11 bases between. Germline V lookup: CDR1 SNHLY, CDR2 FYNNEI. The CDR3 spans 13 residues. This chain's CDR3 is CASSAGMWETQYF. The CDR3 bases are TGTGCCAGCAGTGCGGGAATGTGGGAGACCCAGTACTTC.

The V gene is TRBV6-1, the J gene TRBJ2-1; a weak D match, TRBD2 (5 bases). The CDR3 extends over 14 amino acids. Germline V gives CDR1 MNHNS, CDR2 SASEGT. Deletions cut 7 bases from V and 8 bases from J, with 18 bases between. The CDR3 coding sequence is TGTGCCAGCATTCGGGGAAGGTATAACGATGAGCAGTTCTTC. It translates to CASIRGRYNDEQFF.

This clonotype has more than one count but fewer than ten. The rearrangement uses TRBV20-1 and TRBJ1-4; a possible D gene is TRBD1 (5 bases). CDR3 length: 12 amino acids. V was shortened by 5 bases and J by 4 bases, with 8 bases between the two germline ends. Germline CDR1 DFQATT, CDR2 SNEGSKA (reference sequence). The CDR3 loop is CSAGGINEKLFF. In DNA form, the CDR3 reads TGCAGTGCTGGGGGAATTAATGAAAAACTGTTTTTT.

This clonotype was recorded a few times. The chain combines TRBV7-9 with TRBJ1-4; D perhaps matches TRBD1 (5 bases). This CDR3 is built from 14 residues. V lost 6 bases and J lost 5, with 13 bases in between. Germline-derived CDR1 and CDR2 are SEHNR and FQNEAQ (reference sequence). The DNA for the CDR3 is TGTGCCAGCAGGGACCGGGGACCAAATGAAAAACTGTTTTTT. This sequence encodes CASRDRGPNEKLFF.

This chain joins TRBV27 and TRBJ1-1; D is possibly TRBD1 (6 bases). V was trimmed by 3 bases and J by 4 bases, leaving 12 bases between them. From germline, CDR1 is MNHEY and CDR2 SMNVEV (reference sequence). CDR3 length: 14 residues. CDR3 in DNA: TGTGCCAGCAGTTTTTACAGGGAGGGCACTGAAGCTTTCTTT. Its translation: CASSFYREGTEAFF.

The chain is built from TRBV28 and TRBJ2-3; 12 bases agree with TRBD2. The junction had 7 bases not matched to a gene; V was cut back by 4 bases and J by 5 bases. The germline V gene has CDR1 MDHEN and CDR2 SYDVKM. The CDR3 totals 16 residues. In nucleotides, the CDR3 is TGTGCCAGCAGTTCCCGACTAGCGGGAGAGAGAGATACGCAGTATTTT. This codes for CASSSRLAGERDTQYF.

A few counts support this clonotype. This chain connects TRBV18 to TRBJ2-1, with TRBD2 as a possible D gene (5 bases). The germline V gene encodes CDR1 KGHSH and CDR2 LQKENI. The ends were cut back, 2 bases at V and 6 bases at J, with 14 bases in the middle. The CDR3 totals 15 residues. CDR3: CASSPRVARGNEQFF. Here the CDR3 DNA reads TGTGCCAGCTCACCAAGGGTAGCGAGAGGCAATGAGCAGTTCTTC.

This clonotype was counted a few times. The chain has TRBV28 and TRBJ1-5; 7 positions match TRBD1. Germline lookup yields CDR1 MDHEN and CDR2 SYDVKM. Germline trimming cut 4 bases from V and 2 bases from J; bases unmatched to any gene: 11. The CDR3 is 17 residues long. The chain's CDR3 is CASSSTGIWVGNQPQHF. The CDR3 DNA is TGTGCCAGCAGTTCGACAGGGATATGGGTCGGCAATCAGCCCCAGCATTTT.

DNA for the CDR3: TGCAGTGCTAGATTACTCCCGGGACAGGGAAATTCACCCCTCCACTTT. It specifies CSARLLPGQGNSPLHF. This chain joins TRBV20-1 and TRBJ1-6; TRBD1 agrees at 9 bases. The trim removed 2 bases at V and 7 bases at J, leaving 9 bases unmatched. The CDR3 length is 16 residues. Germline values: CDR1 DFQATT, CDR2 SNEGSKA (reference sequence).

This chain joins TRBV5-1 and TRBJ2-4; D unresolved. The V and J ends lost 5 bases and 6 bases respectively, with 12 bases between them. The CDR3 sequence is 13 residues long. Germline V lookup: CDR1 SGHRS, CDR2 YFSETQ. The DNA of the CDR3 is TGCGCCAGCAGTAGGGTAGGCGGAAACATTCAGTACTTC. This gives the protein CASSRVGGNIQYF.

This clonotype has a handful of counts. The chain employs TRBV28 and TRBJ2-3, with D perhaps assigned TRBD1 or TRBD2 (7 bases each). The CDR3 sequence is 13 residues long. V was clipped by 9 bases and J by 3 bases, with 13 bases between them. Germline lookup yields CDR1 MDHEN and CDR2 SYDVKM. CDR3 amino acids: CASLRGGTDTQYF. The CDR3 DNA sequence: TGTGCCAGTCTCAGGGGGGGGACAGATACGCAGTATTTT.

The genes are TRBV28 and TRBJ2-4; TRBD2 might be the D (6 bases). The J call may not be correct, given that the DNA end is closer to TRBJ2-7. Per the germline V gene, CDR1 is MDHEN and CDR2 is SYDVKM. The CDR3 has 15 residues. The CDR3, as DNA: TGTGCCAGCAGTTTATCGAGCCTAGCGAGAGACGAGCAGTACTTC. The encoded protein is CASSLSSLARDEQYF.

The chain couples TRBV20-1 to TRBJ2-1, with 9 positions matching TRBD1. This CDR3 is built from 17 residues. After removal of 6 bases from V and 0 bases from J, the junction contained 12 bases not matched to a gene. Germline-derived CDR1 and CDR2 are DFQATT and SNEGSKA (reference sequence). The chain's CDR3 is CSARITGGLSSYNEQFF. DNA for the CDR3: TGCAGTGCGCGGATCACAGGGGGCTTGAGCTCCTACAATGAGCAGTTCTTC.

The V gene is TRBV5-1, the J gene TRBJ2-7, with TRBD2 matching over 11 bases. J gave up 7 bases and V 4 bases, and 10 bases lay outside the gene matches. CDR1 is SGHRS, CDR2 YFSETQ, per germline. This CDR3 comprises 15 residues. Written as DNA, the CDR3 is TGCGCCAGCAGCACGGGACTAGCGGATTACAATGAGCAGTACTTC. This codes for CASSTGLADYNEQYF.

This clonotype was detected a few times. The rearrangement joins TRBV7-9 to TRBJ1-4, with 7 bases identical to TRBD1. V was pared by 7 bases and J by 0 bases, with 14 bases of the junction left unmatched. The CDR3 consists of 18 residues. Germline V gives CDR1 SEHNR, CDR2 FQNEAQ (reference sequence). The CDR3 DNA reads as TGTGCCAGCACCCTATTCCTACAGGGGAGTGCAACTAATGAAAAACTGTTTTTT. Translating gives CASTLFLQGSATNEKLFF.